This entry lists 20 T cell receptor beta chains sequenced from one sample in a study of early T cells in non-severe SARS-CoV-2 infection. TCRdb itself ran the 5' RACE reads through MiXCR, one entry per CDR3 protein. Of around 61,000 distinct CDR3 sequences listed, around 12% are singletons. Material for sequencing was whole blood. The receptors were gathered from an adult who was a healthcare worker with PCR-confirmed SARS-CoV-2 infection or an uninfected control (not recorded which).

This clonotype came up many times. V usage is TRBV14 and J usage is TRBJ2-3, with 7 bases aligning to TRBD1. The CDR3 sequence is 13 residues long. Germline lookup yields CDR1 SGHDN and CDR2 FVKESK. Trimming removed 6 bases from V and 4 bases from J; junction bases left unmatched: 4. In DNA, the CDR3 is TGTGCCAGCAGTAACGACAGGGCAGATACGCAGTATTTT. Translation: CASSNDRADTQYF.

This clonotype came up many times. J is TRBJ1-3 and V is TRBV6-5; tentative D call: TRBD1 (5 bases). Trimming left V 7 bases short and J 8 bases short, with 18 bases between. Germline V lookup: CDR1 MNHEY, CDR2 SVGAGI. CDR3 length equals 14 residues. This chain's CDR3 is CASTPDNAGHTIYF. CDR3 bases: TGTGCCAGCACCCCGGACAACGCAGGACACACCATATATTTT.

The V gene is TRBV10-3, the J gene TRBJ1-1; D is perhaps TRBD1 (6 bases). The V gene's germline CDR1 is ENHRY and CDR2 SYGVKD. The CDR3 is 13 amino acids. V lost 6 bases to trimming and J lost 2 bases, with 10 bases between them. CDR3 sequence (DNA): TGTGCCATCAGGGGGGGGCTTAACACTGAAGCTTTCTTT. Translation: CAIRGGLNTEAFF.

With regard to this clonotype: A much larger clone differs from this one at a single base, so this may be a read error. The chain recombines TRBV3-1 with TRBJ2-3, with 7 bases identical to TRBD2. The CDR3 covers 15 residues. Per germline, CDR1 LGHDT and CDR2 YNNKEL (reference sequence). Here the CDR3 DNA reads TGTGCCAGCAGCGGGAGACTAGCTCTTCCAGATACGCAGGATTTT. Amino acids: CASSGRLALPDTQDF.

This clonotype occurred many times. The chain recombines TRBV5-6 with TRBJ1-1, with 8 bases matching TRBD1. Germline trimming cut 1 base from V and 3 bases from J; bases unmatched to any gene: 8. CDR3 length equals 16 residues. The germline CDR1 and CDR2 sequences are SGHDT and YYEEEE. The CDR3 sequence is CASSLFTGTGDTEAFF. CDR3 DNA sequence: TGTGCCAGCAGCTTGTTCACGGGGACAGGAGACACTGAAGCTTTCTTT.

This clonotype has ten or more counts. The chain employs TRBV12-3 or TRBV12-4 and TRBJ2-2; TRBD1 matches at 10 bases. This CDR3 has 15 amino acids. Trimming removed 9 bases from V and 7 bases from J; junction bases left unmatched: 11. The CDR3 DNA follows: TGTGCCAGTAACCCGACAGGGGGCCGGAACGGGGAGCTGTTTTTT. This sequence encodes CASNPTGGRNGELFF.

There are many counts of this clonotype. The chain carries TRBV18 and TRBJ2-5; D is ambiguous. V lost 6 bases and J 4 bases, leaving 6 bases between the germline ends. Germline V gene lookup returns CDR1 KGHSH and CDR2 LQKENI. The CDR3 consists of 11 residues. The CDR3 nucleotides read TGTGCCAGCTCCTCGGGAGAGACCCAGTACTTC. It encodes CASSSGETQYF.

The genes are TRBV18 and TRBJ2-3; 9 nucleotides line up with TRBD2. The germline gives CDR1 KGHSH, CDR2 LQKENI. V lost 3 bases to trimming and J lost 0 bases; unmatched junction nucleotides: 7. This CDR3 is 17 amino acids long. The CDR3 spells CASSPQAGGSSTDTQYF. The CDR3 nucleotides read TGTGCCAGCTCACCGCAAGCGGGGGGCTCTAGCACAGATACGCAGTATTTT.

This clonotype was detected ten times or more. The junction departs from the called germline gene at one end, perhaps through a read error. DNA for the CDR3: TGTGCCAGCAGCTTAGACGAGCCGGGACAGTATTTCTTT. Amino acid sequence: CASSLDEPGQYFF. This chain connects TRBV11-3 to TRBJ2-3, with TRBD1 matching over 7 bases. The V gene's germline CDR1 is SGHNT and CDR2 YENEEA. This CDR3 has 13 amino acids.

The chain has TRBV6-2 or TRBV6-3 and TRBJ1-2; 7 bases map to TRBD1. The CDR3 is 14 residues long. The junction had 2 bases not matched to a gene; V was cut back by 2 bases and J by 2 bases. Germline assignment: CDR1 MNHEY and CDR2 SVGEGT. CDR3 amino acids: CASSYGQANYGYTF. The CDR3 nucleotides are TGTGCCAGCAGTTACGGACAGGCGAACTATGGCTACACCTTC.

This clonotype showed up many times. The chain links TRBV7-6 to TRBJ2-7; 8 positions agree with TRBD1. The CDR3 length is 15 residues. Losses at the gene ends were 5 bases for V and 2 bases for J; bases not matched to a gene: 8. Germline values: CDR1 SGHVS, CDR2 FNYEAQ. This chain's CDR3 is CASSLRQGNAYEQYF. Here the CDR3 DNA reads TGTGCCAGCAGCCTTCGACAGGGGAACGCCTACGAGCAGTACTTC. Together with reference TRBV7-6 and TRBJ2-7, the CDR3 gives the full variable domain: GAGVSQSPRYKVTKRGQDVALRCDPISGHVSLYWYRQALGQGPEFLTYFNYEAQQDKSGLPNDRFSAERPEGSISTLTIQRTEQRDSAMYRCASSLRQGNAYEQYFGPGTRLTVT.

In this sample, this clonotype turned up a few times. CDR3 nucleotides: TGTGCCAGCAGTTCGACAGGGTTCGAGCAGTACTTC. Protein sequence: CASSSTGFEQYF. The chain uses TRBV27 and TRBJ2-7; 7 bases fit TRBD1. Germline-derived CDR1 and CDR2 are MNHEY and SMNVEV (reference sequence). This CDR3 is built from 12 residues. V lost 4 bases, J lost 6 bases, and 3 bases stayed unmatched.

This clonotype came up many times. The CDR3 DNA sequence: TGCAGTGCTAGAAGGCGGGACAACTCCTACAATGAGCAGTTCTTC. It translates to CSARRRDNSYNEQFF. J is TRBJ2-1 and V is TRBV20-1, with D perhaps matching TRBD1 or TRBD2 (6 bases each). The CDR3 length is 15 residues. CDR1 is DFQATT and CDR2 is SNEGSKA in the germline V gene (reference sequence). V dropped 2 bases and J dropped 0 bases, with 11 bases sitting between them.

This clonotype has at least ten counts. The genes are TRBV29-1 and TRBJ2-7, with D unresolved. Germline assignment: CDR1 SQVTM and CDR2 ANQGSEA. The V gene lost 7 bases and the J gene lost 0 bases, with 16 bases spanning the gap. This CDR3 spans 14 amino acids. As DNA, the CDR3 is TGCAGCGCCAGAACAAAACCTACCTCCTACGAGCAGTACTTC. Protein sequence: CSARTKPTSYEQYF.

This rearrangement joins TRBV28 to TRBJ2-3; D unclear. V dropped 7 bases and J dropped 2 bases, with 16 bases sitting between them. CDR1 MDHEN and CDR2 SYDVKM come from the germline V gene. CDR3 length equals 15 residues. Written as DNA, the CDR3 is TGTGCCAGCACTCAGACGGACGGCGACACAGATACGCAGTATTTT. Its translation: CASTQTDGDTDTQYF.

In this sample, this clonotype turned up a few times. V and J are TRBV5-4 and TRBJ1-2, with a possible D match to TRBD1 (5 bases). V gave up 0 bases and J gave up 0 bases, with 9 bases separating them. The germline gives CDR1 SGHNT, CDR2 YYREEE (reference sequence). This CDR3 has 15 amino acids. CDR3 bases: TGTGCCAGCAGCTTGGGTGGGACCACTAACTATGGCTACACCTTC. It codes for CASSLGGTTNYGYTF.

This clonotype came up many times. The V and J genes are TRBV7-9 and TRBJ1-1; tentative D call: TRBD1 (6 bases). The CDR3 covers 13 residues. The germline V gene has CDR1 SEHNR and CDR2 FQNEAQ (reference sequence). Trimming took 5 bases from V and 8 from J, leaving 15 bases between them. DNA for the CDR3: TGTGCCAGCAGCCAGGATTCCGGGACAGAAGCTTTCTTT. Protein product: CASSQDSGTEAFF.

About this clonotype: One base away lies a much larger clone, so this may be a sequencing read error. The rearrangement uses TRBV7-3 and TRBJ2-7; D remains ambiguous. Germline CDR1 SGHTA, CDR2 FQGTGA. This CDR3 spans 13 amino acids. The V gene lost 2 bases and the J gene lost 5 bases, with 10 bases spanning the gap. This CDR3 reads CASSLESRHEQYF. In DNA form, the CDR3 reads TGTGCCAGCAGCTTAGAATCTCGTCACGAGCAGTACTTC.

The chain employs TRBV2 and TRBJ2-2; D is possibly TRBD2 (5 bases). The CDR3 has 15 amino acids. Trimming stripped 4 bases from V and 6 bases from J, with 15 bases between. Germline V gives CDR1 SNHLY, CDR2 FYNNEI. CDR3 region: CASSAWRAGAGELFF. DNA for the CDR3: TGTGCCAGCAGTGCGTGGCGGGCGGGCGCCGGGGAGCTGTTTTTT.

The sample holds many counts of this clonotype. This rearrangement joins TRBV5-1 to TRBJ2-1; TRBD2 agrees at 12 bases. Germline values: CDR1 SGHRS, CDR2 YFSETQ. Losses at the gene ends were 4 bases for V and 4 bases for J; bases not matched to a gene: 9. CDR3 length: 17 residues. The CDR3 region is CASSRSPTSGGYNEQFF. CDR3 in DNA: TGCGCCAGCAGCAGATCCCCCACTAGCGGGGGGTACAATGAGCAGTTCTTC.